The 7 T cell receptor beta chains presented below share a single source sample, sequenced in a study of blood T cells in healthy people across ages. Sample-barcoded 5' priming and a J-beta primer mix drove a second PCR of about 6 to 12 cycles. TCRdb re-derived calls from the 5' RACE reads in MiXCR, one entry per CDR3 protein. The data contain approximately 800,000 distinct CDR3 sequences, under 40% of them seen just once; the ten biggest clones take up approximately 13%. The sequenced material came from blood. These receptors all come from a man younger than 35 in good health.

A few counts support this clonotype. This chain uses TRBV20-1 with TRBJ2-7; D might be TRBD1 or TRBD2, each matching 5 bases. V was clipped by 0 bases and J by 7 bases, with 19 bases between them. This CDR3 is built from 15 residues. CDR1 is DFQATT and CDR2 is SNEGSKA in the germline V gene (reference sequence). The CDR3 nucleotides are TGCAGTGCTAGAGATCTAGCCCAGGGATACAATGAGCAGTACTTC. This codes for CSARDLAQGYNEQYF.

This clonotype was observed at least ten times. The V and J genes are TRBV30 and TRBJ2-5, with D perhaps TRBD1 or TRBD2 (5 bases each). Germline CDR1 is GTSNPN and CDR2 is SVGIG (reference sequence). Trimming stripped 4 bases from V and 2 bases from J, with 14 bases between. CDR3 size: 14 residues. Written as DNA, the CDR3 is TGTGCCTGGACCAGGTTGAGGGGACAAGAGACCCAGTACTTC. Its translation: CAWTRLRGQETQYF.

This chain connects TRBV5-1 to TRBJ2-3; D might be TRBD1 or TRBD2, each matching 6 bases. V was pared by 4 bases and J by 4 bases, with 16 bases between. CDR1 is SGHRS, CDR2 YFSETQ, per germline. This CDR3 contains 15 residues. The DNA for the CDR3 is TGCGCCAGCAGCCCGGAGGGGGGCAAGTCAGATACGCAGTATTTT. This translates into CASSPEGGKSDTQYF.

The rearrangement uses TRBV11-1 and TRBJ2-1; 7 nucleotides match TRBD2. After removal of 5 bases from V and 2 bases from J, the junction contained 9 bases not matched to a gene. Germline lookup yields CDR1 SGHAT and CDR2 FQDESV (reference sequence). The length of the CDR3 is 16 residues. The CDR3: CASSTGASGTYNEQFF. CDR3 nucleotides: TGTGCCAGCAGCACCGGGGCTAGCGGAACCTACAATGAGCAGTTCTTC. The entire variable domain, with the rest obtained from reference TRBV11-1 and TRBJ2-1, is as follows: EAEVAQSPRYKITEKSQAVAFWCDPISGHATLYWYRQILGQGPELLVQFQDESVVDDSQLPKDRFSAERLKGVDSTLKIQPAELGDSAMYLCASSTGASGTYNEQFFGPGTRLTVL.

CDR3 coding DNA: TGTGCCAGCAGCTTCGAACTCCTAGCGGGGAACTACAATGAGCAGTTCTTC. It yields the protein CASSFELLAGNYNEQFF. The chain carries TRBV7-2 and TRBJ2-1; 9 bases fit TRBD2. V lost 3 bases and J lost 3; bases outside the gene matches: 9. Looked up from germline, CDR1 is SGHTA and CDR2 is FQGNSA. The CDR3 has 17 residues.

Concerning this clonotype itself: With a much larger clone just one base away, this may be a read error. The chain employs TRBV6-6 and TRBJ1-2, with TRBD1 matching over 7 bases. V lost 6 bases to trimming and J lost 6 bases; unmatched junction nucleotides: 19. The CDR3 runs to 17 residues. Looked up from germline, CDR1 is MNHNY and CDR2 is SVGAGI (reference sequence). CDR3 amino acids: CASSLSSATTGDHGYTF. The CDR3, as DNA: TGTGCCAGCAGCCTCTCATCCGCCACAACAGGGGACCATGGCTACACCTTC.

The V and J genes are TRBV7-9 and TRBJ2-7; D not certain. Germline-derived CDR1 and CDR2 are SEHNR and FQNEAQ (reference sequence). V was cut by 3 bases and J by 3 bases, with 18 bases left in between. The CDR3 runs 16 residues. CDR3 amino acids: CASSFALTTPVYEQYF. Here the CDR3 DNA reads TGTGCCAGCAGCTTCGCTCTGACGACACCCGTCTACGAGCAGTACTTC.